These 10 T cell receptor beta chains came from one sample sequenced in a study of cytomegalovirus exposure and HLA in healthy donors. Use of 60 Vbeta and 13 Jbeta primers characterized the PCR. The assay was immunoSEQ multiplex PCR, and TCRdb's table has in-frame clones only and misses some. The sample includes 110,000 or so clones, around 81% of them seen just once. What was sequenced was PBMCs. These TCRs come from a woman between 40 and 50 years old in good health and CMV-seronegative.

CDR3 coding DNA: TGTGCCAGCAGCGTAGAGGCAGCGCAAGAGACCCAGTACTTC. Translated, it gives CASSVEAAQETQYF. The V gene is TRBV9, the J gene TRBJ2-5; D gene ambiguous. Between the trimmed V and J ends, which lost 0 bases and 2 bases, there was a span of 8 bases. The CDR3 runs 14 residues. CDR1 and CDR2 (germline): SGDLS, YYNGEE. Filled out from reference TRBV9 and TRBJ2-5, the complete variable domain reads DSGVTQTPKHLITATGQRVTLRCSPRSGDLSVYWYQQSLDQGLQFLIQYYNGEERAKGNILERFSAQQFPDLHSELNLSSLELGDSALYFCASSVEAAQETQYFGPGTRLLVL.

This chain joins TRBV6-6 and TRBJ2-3; TRBD2 might be the D (5 bases). Germline V lookup: CDR1 MNHNY, CDR2 SVGAGI (reference sequence). This CDR3 has 16 amino acids. The V end was cut by 3 bases, the J end by 1 base, with 14 bases between. The CDR3 sequence is CASSYLAPTGTDTQYF. For the CDR3, the DNA is TGTGCCAGCAGTTATTTAGCGCCTACTGGCACAGATACGCAGTATTTT.

V is TRBV30 and J is TRBJ2-7, with D tentatively TRBD1 (6 bases). The CDR3 has 14 residues. Germline CDR1 GTSNPN, CDR2 SVGIG (reference sequence). V was cut by 1 base and J by 0 bases, with 10 bases left in between. CDR3 DNA sequence: TGTGCCTGGAGTGAGGACAGTCCCTCCTACGAGCAGTACTTC. Translation gives CAWSEDSPSYEQYF. The whole variable domain, remainder taken from reference TRBV30 and TRBJ2-7, is SQTIHQWPATLVQPVGSPLSLECTVEGTSNPNLYWYRQAAGRGLQLLFYSVGIGQISSEVPQNLSASRPQDRQFILSSKKLLLSDSGFYLCAWSEDSPSYEQYFGPGTRLTVT.

The genes are TRBV9 and TRBJ1-2; D ambiguous. Germline values: CDR1 SGDLS, CDR2 YYNGEE. The CDR3 contains 13 residues. V was shortened by 3 bases and J by 5 bases, with 11 bases between the two germline ends. CDR3 amino acids: CASSGSGGYGYTF. Here the CDR3 DNA reads TGTGCCAGCAGCGGGAGTGGAGGGTATGGCTACACCTTC. The entire variable domain, with the rest obtained from reference TRBV9 and TRBJ1-2, is as follows: DSGVTQTPKHLITATGQRVTLRCSPRSGDLSVYWYQQSLDQGLQFLIQYYNGEERAKGNILERFSAQQFPDLHSELNLSSLELGDSALYFCASSGSGGYGYTFGSGTRLTVV.

The chain couples TRBV13 to TRBJ2-5; TRBD1 matches at 7 bases. CDR3 length equals 13 residues. Germline assignment: CDR1 PRHDT and CDR2 FYEKMQ (reference sequence). J was trimmed by 5 bases and V by 2 bases; bases with no gene match: 2. The CDR3 DNA reads as TGTGCCAGCAGCTTAAGGGGGCAGGAGACCCAGTACTTC. This encodes CASSLRGQETQYF.

The V and J genes are TRBV29-1 and TRBJ2-1, with D possibly being TRBD2 (5 bases). The CDR3 is 14 residues long. Germline V gives CDR1 SQVTM, CDR2 ANQGSEA. Trimming pared 6 bases from V and 4 bases from J, leaving 16 bases between. CDR3 loop: CSVPSHNLYNEQFF. CDR3 nucleotide sequence: TGCAGCGTCCCTAGCCACAATCTATACAATGAGCAGTTCTTC.

This chain uses TRBV2 with TRBJ2-7; D is perhaps TRBD1 (6 bases). The CDR3 totals 14 residues. The ends were cut back, 6 bases at V and 6 bases at J, with 18 bases in the middle. Germline loops: CDR1 SNHLY, CDR2 FYNNEI. The CDR3 region is CASSYGTYPPEQYF. The CDR3 DNA reads as TGTGCCAGCAGCTACGGGACATACCCACCCGAGCAGTACTTC.

V and J are TRBV18 and TRBJ2-5; D may be TRBD2 (5 bases). There are 13 residues in the CDR3. Germline V gene lookup returns CDR1 KGHSH and CDR2 LQKENI. Trimming cost V 3 bases and J 1 base, with 6 bases left between them. The CDR3 bases are TGTGCCAGCTCACCCGGGGTCCAAGAGACCCAGTACTTC. It codes for CASSPGVQETQYF.

V is TRBV5-4 and J is TRBJ2-3; D unresolved. CDR3 length: 15 amino acids. Germline V gives CDR1 SGHNT, CDR2 YYREEE (reference sequence). Trimming left V 3 bases short and J 0 bases short, with 11 bases between. The CDR3 region is CASSSLVDSTDTQYF. Here the CDR3 DNA reads TGTGCCAGCAGCTCCCTAGTGGATAGCACAGATACGCAGTATTTT.

The chain uses TRBV14 and TRBJ2-3, with 10 bases fitting TRBD2. The ends lost 6 bases at V and 5 bases at J; junction bases unmatched: 11. This CDR3 region has 16 residues. The germline gives CDR1 SGHDN, CDR2 FVKESK. The CDR3 DNA reads as TGTGCCAGCAGTCCCTCCCTAGCGGGAGCGGGAGATACGCAGTATTTT. It translates to CASSPSLAGAGDTQYF.